The subject of this entry is one T cell receptor (beta chain). The antigen is unknown. Autoimmune disease history or systemic immunosuppression led to patients being barred. This CDR3 comprises 19 residues. Germline trimming cut 0 bases from V and 0 bases from J; bases unmatched to any gene: 10. Germline CDR1 SGHRS, CDR2 YFSETQ. This sample stems from a study of OX40 agonist ivuxolimab in advanced cancers. Study in general: Those enrolled were roughly 80% male, with a mean age of 60 years and ages from roughly 20 to 90. Regarding the study as a whole: In CD8+ T cells, expanded clones were on average more numerous than in CD4+. Both blood CD4+ and CD8+ T cells showed clonal growth by week 6 at 0.1 to 3.0 mg/kg.

TCRdb keeps only in-frame clones here, not all; method: immunoSEQ multiplex PCR. The table has some 85,000 clones, less than 95% seen once. This chain joins TRBV5-1 and TRBJ1-3, with 9 bases that match TRBD1. The specimen was CD4+ or CD8+ T cells sorted from blood, collected in a trial of the OX40 agonist ivuxolimab. The TCR sequence derives from an adult with an advanced solid tumor such as melanoma, head and neck, liver or kidney cancer. The CDR3 reads CASSLGGLGQGSSGNTIYF. The DNA of the CDR3 is TGCGCCAGCAGCTTGGGGGGACTGGGACAGGGAAGCTCTGGAAACACCATATATTTT.